The subject of this entry is one T cell receptor beta chain. Its matching antigen is unknown. CDR1 is SNHLY, CDR2 FYNNEI, per germline. The V end was cut by 2 bases, the J end by 3 bases, with 8 bases between. The CDR3 runs to 14 residues. Repertoires were generated with immunoSEQ multiplex PCR, while TCRdb's copy carries only in-frame clones and drops some. Of 130,000 to 150,000 clones in the sample, around 89% were seen once. This sample is part of a study of T cell responses to AZD1222 COVID-19 vaccine. Study in general: Second-dose groups at about 4 or about 12 weeks were pooled. Points from the study as a whole: Researchers took repertoire samples only after the peak T cell response had come. Distributed over spike, vaccine-associated CD4 TCRs predominated at 160-218 and 743-854.

The chain links TRBV2 to TRBJ1-5; D is unclear. Sequenced material: peripheral blood, taken on day 0 of AZD1222 vaccination. The receptor was derived from an adult in good health. CDR3 in amino acids: CASSELADNQPQHF. The CDR3 bases are TGTGCCAGCAGTGAATTAGCCGACAATCAGCCCCAGCATTTT.